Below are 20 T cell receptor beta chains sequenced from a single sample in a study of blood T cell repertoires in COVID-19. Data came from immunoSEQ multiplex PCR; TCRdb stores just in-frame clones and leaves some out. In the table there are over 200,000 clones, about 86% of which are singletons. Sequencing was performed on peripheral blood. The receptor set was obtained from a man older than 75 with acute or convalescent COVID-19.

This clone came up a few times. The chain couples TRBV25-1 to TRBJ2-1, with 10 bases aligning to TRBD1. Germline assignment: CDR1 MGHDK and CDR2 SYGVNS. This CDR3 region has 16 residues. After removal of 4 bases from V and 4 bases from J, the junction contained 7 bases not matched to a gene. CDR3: CASSGAGTGAYNEQFF. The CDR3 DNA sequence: TGTGCCAGCAGTGGTGCCGGGACAGGGGCTTACAATGAGCAGTTCTTC. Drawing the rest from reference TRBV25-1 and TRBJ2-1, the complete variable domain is EADIYQTPRYLVIGTGKKITLECSQTMGHDKMYWYQQDPGMELHLIHYSYGVNSTEKGDLSSESTVSRIRTEHFPLTLESARPSHTSQYLCASSGAGTGAYNEQFFGPGTRLTVL.

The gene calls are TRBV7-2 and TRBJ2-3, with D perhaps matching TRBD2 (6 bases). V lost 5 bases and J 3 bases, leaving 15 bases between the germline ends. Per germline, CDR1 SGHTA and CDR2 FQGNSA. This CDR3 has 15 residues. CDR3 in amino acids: CASSILALGTDTQYF. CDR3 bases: TGTGCCAGCAGCATACTAGCTTTGGGGACAGATACGCAGTATTTT.

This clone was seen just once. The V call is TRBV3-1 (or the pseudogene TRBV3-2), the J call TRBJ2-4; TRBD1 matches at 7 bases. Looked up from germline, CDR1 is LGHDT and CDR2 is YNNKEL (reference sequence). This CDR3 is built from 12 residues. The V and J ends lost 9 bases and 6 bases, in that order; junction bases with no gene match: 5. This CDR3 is CASTGAPNIQYF. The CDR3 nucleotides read TGTGCCAGTACAGGGGCGCCAAACATTCAGTACTTC.

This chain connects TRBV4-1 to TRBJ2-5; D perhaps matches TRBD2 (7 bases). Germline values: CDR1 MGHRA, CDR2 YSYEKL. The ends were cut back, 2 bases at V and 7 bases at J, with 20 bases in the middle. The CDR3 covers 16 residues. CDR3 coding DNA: TGCGCCAGCAGCCAACCAACCGGGGGCGGGAGTAGGACCCAGTACTTC. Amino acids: CASSQPTGGGSRTQYF.

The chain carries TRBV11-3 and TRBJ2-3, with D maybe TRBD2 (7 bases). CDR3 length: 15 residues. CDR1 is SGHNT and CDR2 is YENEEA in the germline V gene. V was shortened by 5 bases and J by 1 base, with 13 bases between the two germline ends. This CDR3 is CASSHREGGTDTQYF. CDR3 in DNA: TGTGCCAGCAGCCACAGGGAGGGGGGCACAGATACGCAGTATTTT.

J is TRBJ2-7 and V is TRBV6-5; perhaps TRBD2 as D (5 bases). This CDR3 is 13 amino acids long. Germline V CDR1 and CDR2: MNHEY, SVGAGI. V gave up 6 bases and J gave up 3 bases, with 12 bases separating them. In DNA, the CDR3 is TGTGCCAGCAGATCCGGGATGGGCTACGAGCAGTACTTC. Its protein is CASRSGMGYEQYF.

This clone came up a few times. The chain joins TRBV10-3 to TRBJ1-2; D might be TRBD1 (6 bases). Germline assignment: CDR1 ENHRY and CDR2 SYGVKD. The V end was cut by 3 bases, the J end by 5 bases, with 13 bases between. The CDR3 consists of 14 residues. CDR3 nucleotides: TGTGCCATCAGTGATGAGGTCAGGGGATATGGCTACACCTTC. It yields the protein CAISDEVRGYGYTF.

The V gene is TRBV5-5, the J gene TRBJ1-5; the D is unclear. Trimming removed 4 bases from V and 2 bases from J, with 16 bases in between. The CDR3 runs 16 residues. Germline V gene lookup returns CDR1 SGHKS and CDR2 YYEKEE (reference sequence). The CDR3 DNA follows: TGTGCCAGCAGCCCAACTGGGAGGGCTGGCAATCAGCCCCAGCATTTT. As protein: CASSPTGRAGNQPQHF.

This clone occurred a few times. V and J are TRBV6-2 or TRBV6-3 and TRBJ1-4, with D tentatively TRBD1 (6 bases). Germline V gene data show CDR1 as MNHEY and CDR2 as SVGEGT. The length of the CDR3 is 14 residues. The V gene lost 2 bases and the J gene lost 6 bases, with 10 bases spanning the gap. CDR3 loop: CASSYNRADEKLFF. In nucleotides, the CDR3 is TGTGCCAGCAGTTACAACAGGGCGGATGAAAAACTGTTTTTT.

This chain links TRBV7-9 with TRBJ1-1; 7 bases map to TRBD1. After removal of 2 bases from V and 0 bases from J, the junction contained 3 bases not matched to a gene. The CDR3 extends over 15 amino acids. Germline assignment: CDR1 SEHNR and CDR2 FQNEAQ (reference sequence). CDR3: CASSLQTGMNTEAFF. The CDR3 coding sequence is TGTGCCAGCAGCTTACAGACAGGGATGAACACTGAAGCTTTCTTT.

CDR3 protein: CASSQGGRDTDTQYF. In nucleotides, the CDR3 is TGTGCCAGCAGCCAAGGCGGGAGGGACACAGATACGCAGTATTTT. The chain employs TRBV3-1 (or the pseudogene TRBV3-2) and TRBJ2-3; 9 bases line up with TRBD2. Germline CDR1 reads LGHDT; CDR2 reads YNNKEL (reference sequence). Losses at the gene ends were 1 base for V and 2 bases for J; bases not matched to a gene: 1. This CDR3 is 15 amino acids long.

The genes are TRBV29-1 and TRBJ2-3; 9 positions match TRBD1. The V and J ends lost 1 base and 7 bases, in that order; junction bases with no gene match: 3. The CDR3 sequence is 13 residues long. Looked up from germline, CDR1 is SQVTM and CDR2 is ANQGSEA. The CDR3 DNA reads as TGCAGCGTTGAAGCAGACAGGGGGAATACGCAGTATTTT. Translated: CSVEADRGNTQYF.

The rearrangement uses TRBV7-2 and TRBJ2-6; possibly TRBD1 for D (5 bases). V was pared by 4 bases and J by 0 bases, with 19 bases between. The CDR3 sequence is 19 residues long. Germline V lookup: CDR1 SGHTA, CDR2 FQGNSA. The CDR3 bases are TGTGCCAGCAGCTCCCCGACGTGGCAGGGAACCTCTGGGGCCAACGTCCTGACTTTC. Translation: CASSSPTWQGTSGANVLTF.

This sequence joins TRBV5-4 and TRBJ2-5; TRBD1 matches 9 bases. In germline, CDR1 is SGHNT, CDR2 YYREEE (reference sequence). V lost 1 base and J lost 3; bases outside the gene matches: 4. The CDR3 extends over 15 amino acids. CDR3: CASSLKTGGEETQYF. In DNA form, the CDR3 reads TGTGCCAGCAGCTTGAAGACAGGGGGGGAAGAGACCCAGTACTTC.

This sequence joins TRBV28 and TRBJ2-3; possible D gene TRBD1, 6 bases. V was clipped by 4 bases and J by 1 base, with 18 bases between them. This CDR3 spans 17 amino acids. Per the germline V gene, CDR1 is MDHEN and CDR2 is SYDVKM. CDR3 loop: CASSYRRQARRTDTQYF. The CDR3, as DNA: TGTGCCAGCAGTTACCGTCGACAGGCCCGACGCACAGATACGCAGTATTTT.

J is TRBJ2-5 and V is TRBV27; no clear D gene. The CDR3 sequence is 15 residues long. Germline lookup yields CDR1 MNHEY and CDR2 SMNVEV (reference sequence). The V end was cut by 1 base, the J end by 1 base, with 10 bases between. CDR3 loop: CASSLFGTTQETQYF. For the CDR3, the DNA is TGTGCCAGCAGTTTATTTGGTACTACCCAAGAGACCCAGTACTTC.

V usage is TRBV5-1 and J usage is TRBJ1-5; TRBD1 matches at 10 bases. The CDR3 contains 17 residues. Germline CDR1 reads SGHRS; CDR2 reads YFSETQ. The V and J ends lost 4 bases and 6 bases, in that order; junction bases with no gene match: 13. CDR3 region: CASSPGTGAGVFQPQHF. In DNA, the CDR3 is TGCGCCAGCAGCCCAGGGACAGGGGCCGGCGTTTTTCAGCCCCAGCATTTT.

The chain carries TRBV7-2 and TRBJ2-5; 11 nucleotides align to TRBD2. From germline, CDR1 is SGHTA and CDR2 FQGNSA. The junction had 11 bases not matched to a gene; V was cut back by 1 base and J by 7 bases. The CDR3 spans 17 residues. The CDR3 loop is CASSLEVGLAGLGTQYF. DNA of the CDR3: TGTGCCAGCAGCTTAGAAGTAGGACTAGCGGGTCTGGGGACCCAGTACTTC.

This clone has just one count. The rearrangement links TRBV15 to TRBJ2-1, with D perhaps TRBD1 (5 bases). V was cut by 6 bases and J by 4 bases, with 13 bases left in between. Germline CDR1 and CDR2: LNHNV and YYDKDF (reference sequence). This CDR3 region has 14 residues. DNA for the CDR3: TGTGCCACCAGTCCGGACATTTCGTACAATGAGCAGTTCTTC. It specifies CATSPDISYNEQFF.

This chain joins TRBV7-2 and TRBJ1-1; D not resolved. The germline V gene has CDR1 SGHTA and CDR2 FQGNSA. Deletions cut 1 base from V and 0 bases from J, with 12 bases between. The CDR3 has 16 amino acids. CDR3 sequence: CASSLVGVVMNTEAFF. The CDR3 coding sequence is TGTGCCAGCAGCTTAGTCGGGGTGGTTATGAACACTGAAGCTTTCTTT. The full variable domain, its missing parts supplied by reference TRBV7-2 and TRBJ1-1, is GAGVSQSPSNKVTEKGKDVELRCDPISGHTALYWYRQSLGQGLEFLIYFQGNSAPDKSGLPSDRFSAERTGGSVSTLTIQRTQQEDSAVYLCASSLVGVVMNTEAFFGQGTRLTVV.